Reported below is one T cell receptor (beta chain). Method: immunoSEQ multiplex PCR; TCRdb's copy keeps in-frame clones and lacks some. The data hold approximately 300,000 clones, with around 91% observed a single time. The source of the sample is a study of blood T cell repertoires in COVID-19. Assignment of participants to cohorts was predicated upon participant-reported clinical history. The specimen was PBMCs or T cells enriched from blood (not recorded which). This TCR was recovered from a woman aged 18 to 35 with acute COVID-19.

Written as DNA, the CDR3 is TGCGCCAGCAGCTTGGATCTAGCGGAAGAGACCCAGTACTTC. Amino acid sequence: CASSLDLAEETQYF. The chain couples TRBV5-1 to TRBJ2-5; TRBD2 agrees at 7 bases. The CDR3 totals 14 residues. CDR1 and CDR2 (germline): SGHRS, YFSETQ. V lost 0 bases, J lost 3 bases, and 2 bases stayed unmatched.